This T cell receptor (beta chain) originates from a study of somatic mutations in cytotoxic T cells in rheumatoid arthritis. Overall study context: Selected populations of V beta antibody-stained T cells underwent flow sorting at nearly 100% purity; these encompassed V beta1+ cells subjected to TCRB sequencing.

Study outcomes and limitations: Levels of CD8+ T-cell clonality in rheumatoid arthritis patients were statistically indistinguishable from those seen in age-matched healthy controls, with no significant difference.

Comment on this clone: Its cognate antigen is unknown.

In the authors' methods: After comparison against published virus-specific TCRB sequences, only a few of the patient CD8+ clones larger than 1% turned out to match them. Sequenced by immunoSEQ multiplex PCR; TCRdb stores in-frame clones only, minus some. V and J calls and clone size follow that table, whereas D and trimming were derived from the DNA. The sample contains about 4,800 clones, 70% to 90% of which appear only once. This CDR3 has 17 amino acids. J gave up 5 bases and V 2 bases, and 15 bases lay outside the gene matches. CDR1 is SGHRS, CDR2 YFSETQ, per germline. The chain has TRBV5-1 and TRBJ2-7; 8 bases line up with TRBD2. This TCR came from a woman aged 45-65 years with rheumatoid arthritis. Sequences were obtained from CD8+ T cells sorted from blood. The CDR3 DNA sequence: TGCGCCAGCAGCTTCTACATCCGGGGGGGCCTTTTGAACGAGCAGTACTTC. Translated: CASSFYIRGGLLNEQYF.